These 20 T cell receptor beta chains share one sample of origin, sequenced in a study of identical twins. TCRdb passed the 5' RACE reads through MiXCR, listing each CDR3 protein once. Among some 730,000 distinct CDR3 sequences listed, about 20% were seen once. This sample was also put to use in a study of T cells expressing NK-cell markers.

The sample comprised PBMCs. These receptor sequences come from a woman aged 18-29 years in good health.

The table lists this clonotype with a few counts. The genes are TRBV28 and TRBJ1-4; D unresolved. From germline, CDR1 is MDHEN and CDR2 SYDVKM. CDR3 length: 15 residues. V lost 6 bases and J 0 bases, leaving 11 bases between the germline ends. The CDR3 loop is CASSRAGSTNEKLFF. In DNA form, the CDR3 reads TGTGCCAGCAGCCGGGCCGGTTCAACTAATGAAAAACTGTTTTTT.

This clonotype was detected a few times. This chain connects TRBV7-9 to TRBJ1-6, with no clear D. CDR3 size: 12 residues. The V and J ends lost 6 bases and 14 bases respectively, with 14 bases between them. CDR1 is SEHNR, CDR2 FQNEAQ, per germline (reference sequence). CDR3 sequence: CASSSGVQSLHF. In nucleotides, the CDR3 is TGTGCCAGCAGTTCCGGTGTTCAGTCCCTCCACTTT.

The CDR3 reads CASSGGEAPEQYF. CDR3 coding DNA: TGTGCCAGCAGTGGGGGAGAGGCCCCGGAGCAGTACTTC. The gene calls are TRBV12-3 or TRBV12-4 and TRBJ2-7, with D perhaps assigned TRBD1 or TRBD2 (5 bases each). The CDR3 spans 13 residues. The germline V and J ends were trimmed by 5 bases and 7 bases, with 15 bases remaining between them.

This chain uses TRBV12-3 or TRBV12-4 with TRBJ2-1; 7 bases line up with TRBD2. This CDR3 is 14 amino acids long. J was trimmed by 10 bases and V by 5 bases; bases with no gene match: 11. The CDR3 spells CASSPRGVGDEQFF. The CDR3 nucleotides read TGTGCCAGCAGTCCCCGGGGGGTGGGAGACGAGCAGTTCTTC.

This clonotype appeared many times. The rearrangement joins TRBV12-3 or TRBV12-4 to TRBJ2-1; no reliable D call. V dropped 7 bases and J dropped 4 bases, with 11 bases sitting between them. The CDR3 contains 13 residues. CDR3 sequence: CASTLRGYNEQFF. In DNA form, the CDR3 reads TGTGCCAGCACCCTTCGTGGGTACAATGAGCAGTTCTTC.

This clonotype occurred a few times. As DNA, the CDR3 is TGCGCCAGCAGCCAAGATCTCTCGGGACGGACCTACGAGCAGTACTTC. Amino acids: CASSQDLSGRTYEQYF. This chain connects TRBV4-3 to TRBJ2-7; possibly TRBD1 or TRBD2 for D (5 bases each). The CDR3 contains 16 residues. Trimming cost V 0 bases and J 2 bases, with 14 bases left between them. Germline V gene sequence: CDR1 LGHNA, CDR2 YSLEER.

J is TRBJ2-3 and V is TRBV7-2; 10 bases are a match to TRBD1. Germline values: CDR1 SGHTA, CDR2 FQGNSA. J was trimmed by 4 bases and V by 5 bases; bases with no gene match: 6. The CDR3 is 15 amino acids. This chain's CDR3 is CASSTTGGRADTQYF. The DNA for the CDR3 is TGTGCCAGCAGCACGACAGGGGGCCGTGCAGATACGCAGTATTTT.

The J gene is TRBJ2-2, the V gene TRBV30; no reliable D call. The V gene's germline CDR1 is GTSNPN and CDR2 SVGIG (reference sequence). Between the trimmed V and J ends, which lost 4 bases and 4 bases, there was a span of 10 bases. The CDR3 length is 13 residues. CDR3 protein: CAWTEPGTGELFF. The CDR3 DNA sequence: TGTGCCTGGACTGAGCCAGGCACCGGGGAGCTGTTTTTT.

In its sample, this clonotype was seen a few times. The CDR3 nucleotides read TGTGCCAGCAGTGAGAAATTGCCCGAAAAACTGTTTTTT. Its translation is CASSEKLPEKLFF. This chain joins TRBV2 and TRBJ1-4; D is uncertain. Germline CDR1 SNHLY, CDR2 FYNNEI. The CDR3 is made up of 13 amino acids. With 3 bases removed from V and 8 bases from J, the gap between germline ends came to 10 bases.

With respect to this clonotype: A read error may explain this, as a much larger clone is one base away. This CDR3 reads CASRWGNTEAFF. CDR3 bases: TGTGCCAGCAGGTGGGGGAACACTGAAGCTTTCTTT. V is TRBV27 and J is TRBJ1-1; D remains unclear. V gave up 6 bases and J gave up 1 base, with 6 bases separating them. Per the germline V gene, CDR1 is MNHEY and CDR2 is SMNVEV (reference sequence). This CDR3 comprises 12 residues.

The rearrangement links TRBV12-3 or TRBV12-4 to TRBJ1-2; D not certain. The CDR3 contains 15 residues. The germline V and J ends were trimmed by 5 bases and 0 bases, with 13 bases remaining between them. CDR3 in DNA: TGTGCCAGCAGTCACGCGCGGGCAACTAACTATGGCTACACCTTC. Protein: CASSHARATNYGYTF.

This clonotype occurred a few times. CDR3 DNA: TGTGCCAGCCGCCTTTGGGACACCATATATTTT. This encodes CASRLWDTIYF. The chain links TRBV12-3 or TRBV12-4 to TRBJ1-3; no definite D call. The CDR3 has 11 amino acids. Trimming left V 8 bases short and J 8 bases short, with 10 bases between.

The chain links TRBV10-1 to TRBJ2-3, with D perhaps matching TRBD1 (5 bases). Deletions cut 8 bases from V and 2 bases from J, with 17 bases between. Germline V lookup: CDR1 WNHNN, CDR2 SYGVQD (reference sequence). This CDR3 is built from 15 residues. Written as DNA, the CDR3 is TGCGCCAGCGGATCTTTACAGGAGCCCACAGATACGCAGTATTTT. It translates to CASGSLQEPTDTQYF.

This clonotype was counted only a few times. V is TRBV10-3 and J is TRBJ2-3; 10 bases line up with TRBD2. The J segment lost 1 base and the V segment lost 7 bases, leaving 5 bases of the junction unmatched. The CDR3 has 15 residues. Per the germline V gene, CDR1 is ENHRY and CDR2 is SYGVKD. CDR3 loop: CAITPGTSGTDTQYF. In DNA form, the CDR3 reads TGTGCCATCACTCCCGGGACTAGCGGCACAGATACGCAGTATTTT.

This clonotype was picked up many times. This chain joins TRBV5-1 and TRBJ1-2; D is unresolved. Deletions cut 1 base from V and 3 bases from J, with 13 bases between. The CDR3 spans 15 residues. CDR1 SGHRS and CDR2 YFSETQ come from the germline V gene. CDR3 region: CASSLKGATDYGYTF. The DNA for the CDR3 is TGCGCCAGCAGCTTGAAAGGAGCCACGGACTATGGCTACACCTTC. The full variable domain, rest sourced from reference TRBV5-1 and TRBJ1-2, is KAGVTQTPRYLIKTRGQQVTLSCSPISGHRSVSWYQQTPGQGLQFLFEYFSETQRNKGNFPGRFSGRQFSNSRSEMNVSTLELGDSALYLCASSLKGATDYGYTFGSGTRLTVV.

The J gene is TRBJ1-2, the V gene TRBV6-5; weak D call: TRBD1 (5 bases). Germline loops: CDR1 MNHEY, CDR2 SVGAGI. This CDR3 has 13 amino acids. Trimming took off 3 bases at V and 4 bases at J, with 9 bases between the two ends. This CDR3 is CASSYYRSYGYTF. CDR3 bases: TGTGCCAGCAGTTATTACAGGTCCTATGGCTACACCTTC.

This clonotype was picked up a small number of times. This chain's CDR3 is CASMGTSGKPAYEQYF. Here the CDR3 DNA reads TGTGCCAGCATGGGGACTAGCGGGAAGCCAGCCTACGAGCAGTACTTC. The chain is built from TRBV2 and TRBJ2-7; TRBD2 matches 13 bases. CDR1 and CDR2 from the germline V gene are SNHLY and FYNNEI. V lost 7 bases to trimming and J lost 2 bases; unmatched junction nucleotides: 8. CDR3 size: 16 residues.

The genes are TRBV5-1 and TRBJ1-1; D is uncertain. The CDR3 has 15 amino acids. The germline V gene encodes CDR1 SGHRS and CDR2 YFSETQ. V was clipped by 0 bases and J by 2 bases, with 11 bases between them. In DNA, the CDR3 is TGCGCCAGCAGCTTGGGAGGGCTTGGAAACACTGAAGCTTTCTTT. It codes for CASSLGGLGNTEAFF.

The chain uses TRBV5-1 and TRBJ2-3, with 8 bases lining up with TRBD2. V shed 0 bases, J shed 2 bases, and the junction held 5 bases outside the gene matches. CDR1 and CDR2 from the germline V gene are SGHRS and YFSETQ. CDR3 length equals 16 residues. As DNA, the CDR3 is TGCGCCAGCAGCTTGGGTGGACTAGCAAACACAGATACGCAGTATTTT. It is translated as CASSLGGLANTDTQYF. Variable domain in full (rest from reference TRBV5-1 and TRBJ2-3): KAGVTQTPRYLIKTRGQQVTLSCSPISGHRSVSWYQQTPGQGLQFLFEYFSETQRNKGNFPGRFSGRQFSNSRSEMNVSTLELGDSALYLCASSLGGLANTDTQYFGPGTRLTVL.

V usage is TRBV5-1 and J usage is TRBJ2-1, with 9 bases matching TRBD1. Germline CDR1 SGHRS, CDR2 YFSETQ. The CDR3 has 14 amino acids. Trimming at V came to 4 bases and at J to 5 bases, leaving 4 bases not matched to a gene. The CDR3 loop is CASSAGQGNNEQFF. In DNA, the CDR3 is TGCGCCAGCAGCGCGGGACAGGGAAACAATGAGCAGTTCTTC. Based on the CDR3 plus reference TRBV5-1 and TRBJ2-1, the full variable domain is KAGVTQTPRYLIKTRGQQVTLSCSPISGHRSVSWYQQTPGQGLQFLFEYFSETQRNKGNFPGRFSGRQFSNSRSEMNVSTLELGDSALYLCASSAGQGNNEQFFGPGTRLTVL.